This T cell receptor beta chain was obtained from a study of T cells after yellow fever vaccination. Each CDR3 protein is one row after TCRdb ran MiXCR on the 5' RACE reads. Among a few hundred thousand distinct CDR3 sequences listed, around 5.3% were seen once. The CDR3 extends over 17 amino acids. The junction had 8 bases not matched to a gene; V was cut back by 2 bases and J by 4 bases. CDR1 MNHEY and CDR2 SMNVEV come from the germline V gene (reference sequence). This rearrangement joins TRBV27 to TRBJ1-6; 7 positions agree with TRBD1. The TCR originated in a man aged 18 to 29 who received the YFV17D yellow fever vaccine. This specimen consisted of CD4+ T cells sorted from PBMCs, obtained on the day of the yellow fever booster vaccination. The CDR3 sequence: CASSLEVARGYNSPLHF. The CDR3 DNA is TGTGCCAGCAGTTTAGAGGTCGCCAGGGGGTATAATTCACCCCTCCACTTT.